The 16 T cell receptor beta chains presented below share a single source sample, sequenced in a study of T-cell reconstitution after alpha-beta-depleted transplantation in children. The TCRbeta library incorporated unique molecular identifiers. From the PCR reads, TCRdb called clonotypes with MiXCR, one entry per CDR3 protein. The table shows approximately 300,000 distinct CDR3 sequences, with 9.5% to 13% occurring only once. The starting material was PBMCs, obtained before TCRalphabeta/CD19-depleted stem cell transplant. These receptors were obtained from a boy less than two years old with acute myeloid leukemia, due to receive a stem cell transplant.

This clonotype appeared many times. The J gene is TRBJ2-5, the V gene TRBV5-1; D gene uncertain. There are 15 residues in the CDR3. V gave up 4 bases and J gave up 1 base, with 14 bases separating them. In germline, CDR1 is SGHRS, CDR2 YFSETQ. The CDR3: CASSVLDIGQETQYF. The DNA of the CDR3 is TGCGCCAGCAGCGTCCTCGACATCGGCCAAGAGACCCAGTACTTC.

This clonotype was observed many times. The chain couples TRBV5-1 to TRBJ2-1; unclear D gene. CDR1 and CDR2 (germline): SGHRS, YFSETQ. The CDR3 is made up of 15 amino acids. Trimming removed 4 bases from V and 0 bases from J, with 11 bases in between. CDR3 amino acids: CASSPGSVSYNEQFF. CDR3 coding DNA: TGCGCCAGCAGCCCCGGATCCGTCTCCTACAATGAGCAGTTCTTC.

This clonotype was seen ten or more times. This rearrangement joins TRBV24-1 to TRBJ2-1; D may be TRBD2 (6 bases). With 12 bases removed from V and 0 bases from J, the gap between germline ends came to 14 bases. Germline V CDR1 and CDR2: KGHDR, SFDVKD. CDR3 length equals 14 residues. CDR3 region: CAEAGTCSYNEQFF. The CDR3 DNA reads TGTGCCGAGGCCGGGACTTGCTCCTACAATGAGCAGTTCTTC.

This clonotype was observed a few times. The rearrangement joins TRBV5-1 to TRBJ2-2; D remains unclear. The V end was cut by 4 bases, the J end by 4 bases, with 5 bases between. Germline-derived CDR1 and CDR2 are SGHRS and YFSETQ. The CDR3 loop spans 12 amino acids. CDR3 protein: CASSESTGELFF. Written as DNA, the CDR3 is TGCGCCAGCAGCGAGAGCACCGGGGAGCTGTTTTTT.

Many counts were recorded for this clonotype. The chain is built from TRBV20-1 and TRBJ2-7, with TRBD2 identical over 10 bases. Germline V lookup: CDR1 DFQATT, CDR2 SNEGSKA (reference sequence). After removal of 4 bases from V and 7 bases from J, the junction contained 16 bases not matched to a gene. The CDR3 spans 16 residues. The CDR3 loop reads CSANDLLAGTPGEQYF. As DNA, the CDR3 is TGCAGTGCTAACGACCTACTAGCGGGGACCCCCGGGGAGCAGTACTTC.

In the case of this clonotype: A junction boundary mismatches the germline segment, possibly from a read error. The chain couples TRBV5-1 to TRBJ2-5; D might be TRBD2 (5 bases). Germline CDR1 reads SGHRS; CDR2 reads YFSETQ. The CDR3 covers 14 residues. The CDR3 bases are TGCGCCAGCAGCTTGGAGGGAGTCCAAGAGACCCAGAACTTC. Its translation: CASSLEGVQETQNF.

This clonotype was counted only a few times. An end of the junction differs from the germline gene, which may be a read error. The rearrangement uses TRBV5-1 and TRBJ2-3; weak D call: TRBD1 (5 bases). Germline CDR1 SGHRS, CDR2 YFSETQ. The CDR3 loop spans 16 amino acids. The DNA for the CDR3 is TGCGCCAGCAGGTTGGGGCAGGGTGGCGGCACAGATACGCAGTATTTT. Translated, it gives CASRLGQGGGTDTQYF.

This clonotype was seen repeatedly, ten times or more. The chain links TRBV12-3 or TRBV12-4 to TRBJ2-6; TRBD1 aligns across 10 bases. J lost 0 bases, V lost 5 bases, and 7 bases had no gene match. This CDR3 has 18 amino acids. The CDR3 loop is CASSRTGGYLSGANVLTF. CDR3 nucleotide sequence: TGTGCCAGCAGTCGGACAGGGGGTTATCTCTCTGGGGCCAACGTCCTGACTTTC.

Ten or more counts support this clonotype. This rearrangement joins TRBV12-3 or TRBV12-4 to TRBJ2-2; 8 bases are a match to TRBD2. J gave up 5 bases and V 8 bases, and 13 bases lay outside the gene matches. The CDR3 is made up of 16 amino acids. The CDR3 sequence: CASLRSGVLTTGELFF. The CDR3 DNA reads TGTGCCAGCTTACGTAGCGGGGTTCTGACGACCGGGGAGCTGTTTTTT.

To note about this clonotype: A much larger clone is a single base away; this may be a read error. Without the conserved terminal phenylalanine or tryptophan, this CDR3 likely stems from a read error. The CDR3 DNA is TGTGCCAGCACCCTACAGGGGTCCGGGGCCAACGTCCTGACTTTG. It yields the protein CASTLQGSGANVLTL. The chain is built from TRBV6-1 and TRBJ2-6, with TRBD1 matching over 7 bases. From germline, CDR1 is MNHNS and CDR2 SASEGT. V was pared by 7 bases and J by 4 bases, with 7 bases of the junction left unmatched. This CDR3 has 15 amino acids.

This clonotype was observed a handful of times. V is TRBV7-2 and J is TRBJ2-7; no clear D gene. The germline V gene has CDR1 SGHTA and CDR2 FQGNSA. CDR3 length: 14 amino acids. V was trimmed by 0 bases and J by 2 bases, leaving 8 bases between them. Here the CDR3 reads CASSLAQTTYEQYF. The DNA of the CDR3 is TGTGCCAGCAGCTTAGCGCAGACAACCTACGAGCAGTACTTC.

Comments on this clonotype: This could be a read error, since a much larger clone is one nucleotide away. This sequence joins TRBV20-1 and TRBJ1-2; D possibly corresponds to TRBD1 (5 bases). The length of the CDR3 is 13 residues. Per the germline V gene, CDR1 is DFQATT and CDR2 is SNEGSKA (reference sequence). V gave up 3 bases and J gave up 7 bases, with 15 bases separating them. Written as DNA, the CDR3 is TGCAGTGCTAGGGTCAGGGCATGGGGTGGCTACACCTTC. This encodes CSARVRAWGGYTF.

This clonotype was detected ten times or more. The rearrangement joins TRBV5-1 to TRBJ2-7; 8 nucleotides line up with TRBD1. The CDR3 is 16 amino acids. J lost 4 bases, V lost 2 bases, and 11 bases had no gene match. Germline CDR1 SGHRS, CDR2 YFSETQ. The CDR3 coding sequence is TGCGCCAGCAGCTTTGGACAGGGAAGGGGTCCGTACGAGCAGTACTTC. Translated, it gives CASSFGQGRGPYEQYF.

Worth noting for this clonotype: This may stem from a read error, because a much larger clone lies one nucleotide away. The chain joins TRBV28 to TRBJ2-2; D gene uncertain. Germline values: CDR1 MDHEN, CDR2 SYDVKM. The V gene lost 8 bases and the J gene lost 1 base, with 23 bases spanning the gap. CDR3 length: 18 residues. The CDR3, as DNA: TGTGCCAGCCCTAAAGCTCAGAGACTCGACAAGAACACCGGGGAGCTGTTTTTT. Protein: CASPKAQRLDKNTGELFF.

In this sample, this clonotype turned up many times. This sequence joins TRBV12-3 or TRBV12-4 and TRBJ2-7; no reliable D call. The CDR3 loop spans 13 amino acids. V was trimmed by 1 base and J by 2 bases, leaving 6 bases between them. The CDR3, as DNA: TGTGCCAGCAGTTTAGGGGTCCCCTACGAGCAGTACTTC. It codes for CASSLGVPYEQYF.

This clonotype was counted ten times or more. The CDR3 reads CAISVGGSYNEQFF. CDR3 sequence (DNA): TGTGCCATCAGTGTAGGCGGCTCCTACAATGAGCAGTTCTTC. The rearrangement joins TRBV10-3 to TRBJ2-1; D is uncertain. The CDR3 runs to 14 residues. The germline V and J ends were trimmed by 4 bases and 0 bases, with 7 bases remaining between them. From germline, CDR1 is ENHRY and CDR2 SYGVKD.